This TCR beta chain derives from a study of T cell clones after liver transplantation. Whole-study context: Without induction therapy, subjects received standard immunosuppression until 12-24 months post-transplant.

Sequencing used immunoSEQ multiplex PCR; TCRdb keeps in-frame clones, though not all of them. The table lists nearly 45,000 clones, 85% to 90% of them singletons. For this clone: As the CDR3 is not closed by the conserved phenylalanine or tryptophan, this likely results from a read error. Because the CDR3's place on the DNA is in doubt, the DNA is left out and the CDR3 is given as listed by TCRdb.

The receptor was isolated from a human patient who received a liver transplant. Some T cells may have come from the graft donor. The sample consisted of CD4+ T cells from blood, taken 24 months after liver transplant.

The CDR3 protein is CAKHWGSIL. The chain has TRBV5-3 and TRBJ1-2. TRBV5-3 is an ORF; its function is uncertain. The CDR3 spans 9 amino acids, including both terminal residues.